These T cell receptor beta chains were read from a single sample in a study of T cells after yellow fever vaccination. TCRdb independently ran MiXCR on the 5' RACE reads; one entry per CDR3 protein. The sample yields 55,000 to 70,000 distinct CDR3 sequences, approximately 7% seen once. The source was CD8+ T cells sorted from PBMCs, collected more than 35 days after the first yellow fever vaccination. These receptors were obtained from a man between 18 and 29 years old who received the YFV17D yellow fever vaccine. Both conserved end residues are part of each CDR3. The D gene is left open where the match is weak. For some rows the clone size is stated as once, few or many, or as a class when expanded; others skip it.

>TRBD2|TRBV6-1|many|TRBJ2-5
TGTGCCAGCACCTACCTTAGCGGGGAACAAGAGACCCAGTACTTC
CASTYLSGEQETQYF
>.|TRBV7-9|few|TRBJ1-6
TGTGCCAGCAGCTTTCAGGGGATGAATTCACCCCTCCACTTT
CASSFQGMNSPLHF
>.|TRBV6-5|many|TRBJ1-2
TGTGCCAGCAGTTACTCCCTCGGAGGGCTGGATGGCTACACCTTC
CASSYSLGGLDGYTF
>.|TRBV4-1|.|TRBJ1-5
TGCACCAGCAGCCAACTGCGACAGGACAATCAGCCCCAGCATTTT
CTSSQLRQDNQPQHF
>.|TRBV7-1|once|TRBJ2-7
TGTGCCAGGAGCTCCTGGACCCTCTGCGAGCAGTACTTC
CARSSWTLCEQYF
>.|TRBV29-1|many|TRBJ2-7
TGCAGCGTTGTCCTTTCTTCGGACAGCCACTACGAGCAGTACTTC
CSVVLSSDSHYEQYF
>TRBD1|TRBV12-5|many|TRBJ2-3
TGTGCTAGTGGTTTGAGCATATCGACAGGGACAGATACGCAGTATTTT
CASGLSISTGTDTQYF
>.|TRBV6-5|many|TRBJ1-1
TGTGCCAGCAGTCACTCAACGAGGGGGGAGACTGAAGCTTTCTTT
CASSHSTRGETEAFF
>.|TRBV4-3|.|TRBJ1-1
TGCGCCAGCAGCCGAGATAGGGGCGGGGACACTGAAGCTTTCTTT
CASSRDRGGDTEAFF
>TRBD1|TRBV27|many|TRBJ2-1
TGTGCCAGCCAGGGACAGCTCTCCTACAATGAGCAGTTCTTC
CASQGQLSYNEQFF
>.|TRBV4-2|many|TRBJ2-7
TGTGCCAGCAGCCAAGAGGGGAGAGACGAGCAGTACTTC
CASSQEGRDEQYF
>.|TRBV12-3/TRBV12-4|many|TRBJ2-1
TGTGCCAGCAGTTTCAGGGGCCATGAGCAGTTCTTC
CASSFRGHEQFF
>TRBD1|TRBV18|many|TRBJ2-3
TGTGCCAGCTCACCCGGGACAGGGTTCGGCACAGATACGCAGTATTTT
CASSPGTGFGTDTQYF
>.|TRBV6-6|medium-sized|TRBJ1-3
TGTGCCAGCAGGCCAGGAAACACCATATATTTT
CASRPGNTIYF
>TRBD2|TRBV27|.|TRBJ2-5
TGTGCCAGCAGTCCGACTAGCGGGGGGGCCCTGGAGACCCAGTACTTC
CASSPTSGGALETQYF
>.|TRBV6-5|many|TRBJ2-1
TGTGCCAGCAGTTACCGATCTATCTACAATGAGCAGTTCTTC
CASSYRSIYNEQFF
>.|TRBV6-5|many|TRBJ2-7
TGTGCCAGCAGCTCGGGACCTGGGGGCTACGAGCAGTACTTC
CASSSGPGGYEQYF
>TRBD2|TRBV4-2|many|TRBJ2-1
TGTGCCAGCAGCCAAGTAGCGGGGGGCAACAATGAGCAGTTCTTC
CASSQVAGGNNEQFF
>.|TRBV6-1|few|TRBJ1-1
TGTGCCAGCAGTAGGTCGGGGGGACTAAACACTGAAGCTTTCTTT
CASSRSGGLNTEAFF
>TRBD1|TRBV10-3|many|TRBJ1-1
TGTGCCAACCGGGACAGTCTACACCCTGAAGCTTTCTTT
CANRDSLHPEAFF
>.|TRBV27|few|TRBJ1-2
TGTGCCAGCAGTTTGACGGGTACGGATGGCTACACCTTC
CASSLTGTDGYTF
>.|TRBV27|many|TRBJ2-7
TGTGCCAGCAGTTTACCGGGGGCCCCTTACGAGCAGTACTTC
CASSLPGAPYEQYF
>.|TRBV4-2|.|TRBJ2-1
TGTGCCATCGGCCCCGAGGTCCGCTGCTATGAGCAGTTCTTC
CAIGPEVRCYEQFF
>.|TRBV6-5|.|TRBJ1-2
TGTGCCAGCAGTTACGGTGCGGAACCTACTAACTATGGCTACACCTTC
CASSYGAEPTNYGYTF
>.|TRBV7-6|many|TRBJ2-7
TGTGCCAGCAGCTTGGGACGGTCCTACGAGCAGTACTTC
CASSLGRSYEQYF
>.|TRBV7-9|few|TRBJ2-5
TGTGCCAGCAGCTATACCCGGACAGGCGGGGGGACCCAGTACTTC
CASSYTRTGGGTQYF
>.|TRBV6-1|many|TRBJ1-1
TGTGCCAGCAGCCAAAGTGGGCCGAACACTGAAGCTTTCTTT
CASSQSGPNTEAFF
>TRBD1|TRBV20-1|many|TRBJ1-1
TGCAGTGCCCCCGGGACAGGCTCCACTGAAGCTTTCTTT
CSAPGTGSTEAFF
>.|TRBV6-1|few|TRBJ1-1
TGTGCCAGCAGTGCGTTAAGTGTATTGGGGAACACTGAAGCTTTCTTT
CASSALSVLGNTEAFF
>TRBD1|TRBV15|.|TRBJ1-4
TGTGCCACCAGTCCTCGGGACAGGATGAATGAAAAACTGTTTTTT
CATSPRDRMNEKLFF
>TRBD1|TRBV4-3|many|TRBJ2-7
TGCGCCAGCAGCCTGCGGACAGGGGGGTACGAGCAGTACTTC
CASSLRTGGYEQYF
>.|TRBV29-1|many|TRBJ1-3
TGCAGCGTTAAGGCCTTCTCTGGAAACACCATATATTTT
CSVKAFSGNTIYF
>TRBD2|TRBV29-1|many|TRBJ2-1
TGCAGCGTTGATGCCCTAGCGGGGAGCTACAATGAGCAGTTCTTC
CSVDALAGSYNEQFF
>.|TRBV12-3/TRBV12-4|.|TRBJ2-7
TGTGCCAGCAGCAATTACGACCCGGGGGGCATTTACGAGCAGTACTTC
CASSNYDPGGIYEQYF
>.|TRBV18|.|TRBJ2-5
TGTGCCAGCTCACCCACGTCCGGACCTTCGTGGGAGACCCAGTACTTC
CASSPTSGPSWETQYF
>.|TRBV11-2|many|TRBJ2-1
TGTGCCAGCAGCTTGGGACACTCTAATGAGCAGTTCTTC
CASSLGHSNEQFF
>.|TRBV12-3/TRBV12-4|many|TRBJ1-2
TGTGCCAGCAGTTTCAGTCTCGGACAATCGGGAGGCTACACCTTC
CASSFSLGQSGGYTF
>.|TRBV4-1|many|TRBJ2-7
TGCGCCAGCAGCCAAGTAGGGGAGTTATACGAGCAGTACTTC
CASSQVGELYEQYF
>.|TRBV10-3|many|TRBJ2-5
TGTGCCATCAGTGGGGGGACGTCTGGAGAGACCCAGTACTTC
CAISGGTSGETQYF
>.|TRBV9|many|TRBJ2-5
TGTGCCAGCAGCGTATTCGCTGGGGAGGTTGGGGAGACCCAGTACTTC
CASSVFAGEVGETQYF
>.|TRBV4-1|many|TRBJ1-4
TGCGCCAGCAGCCAAGATACGGTCAGATCTCTGGGCGGTGAAAAACTGTTTTTT
CASSQDTVRSLGGEKLFF
>.|TRBV4-2|many|TRBJ1-1
TGTGCCAGCAGCCCACAGGGCACTGAAGCTTTCTTT
CASSPQGTEAFF
>.|TRBV12-3/TRBV12-4|few|TRBJ2-7
TGTGCCAGCAGTCTCATGGCCGAGCAGTACTTC
CASSLMAEQYF
>TRBD2|TRBV29-1|few|TRBJ2-5
TGCAGCGTTGAGTGGGGGACTCTAGCGGGGGCTCACCAAGAGACCCAGTACTTC
CSVEWGTLAGAHQETQYF
>.|TRBV7-9|many|TRBJ2-1
TGTGCCAGCAGCTTGAGCGGGTTGAGCTCCTACAATGAGCAGTTCTTC
CASSLSGLSSYNEQFF
>.|TRBV7-6|many|TRBJ1-3
TGTGCCAGCAGCTTGTGGAAGGGGGGCTCTTACGGAAACACCATATATTTT
CASSLWKGGSYGNTIYF
>.|TRBV29-1|many|TRBJ1-1
TGCAGCGCCCCCCTCGCGGCTGAAGCTTTCTTT
CSAPLAAEAFF
>.|TRBV3-1|many|TRBJ1-5
TGTGCCAGCAGCCAAGACTACAGCACCAATCAGCCCCAGCATTTT
CASSQDYSTNQPQHF
>.|TRBV6-1|many|TRBJ2-1
TGTGCCAGCAGTGTATCCTTGAGCAATGAGCAGTTCTTC
CASSVSLSNEQFF
>.|TRBV7-9|many|TRBJ2-2
TGTGCCAGCAGCCCACCTTCGGGACTCAACACCGGGGAGCTGTTTTTT
CASSPPSGLNTGELFF
>TRBD1|TRBV4-3|few|TRBJ2-7
TGCGCCAGCAGCCAGGGACAGGGGTTCTACGAGCAGTACTTC
CASSQGQGFYEQYF
>.|TRBV7-2|.|TRBJ1-1
TGTGCCAGCAGCTCCGAGTTCAGGGGCCCTAAAGCCACTGAAGCTTTCTTT
CASSSEFRGPKATEAFF